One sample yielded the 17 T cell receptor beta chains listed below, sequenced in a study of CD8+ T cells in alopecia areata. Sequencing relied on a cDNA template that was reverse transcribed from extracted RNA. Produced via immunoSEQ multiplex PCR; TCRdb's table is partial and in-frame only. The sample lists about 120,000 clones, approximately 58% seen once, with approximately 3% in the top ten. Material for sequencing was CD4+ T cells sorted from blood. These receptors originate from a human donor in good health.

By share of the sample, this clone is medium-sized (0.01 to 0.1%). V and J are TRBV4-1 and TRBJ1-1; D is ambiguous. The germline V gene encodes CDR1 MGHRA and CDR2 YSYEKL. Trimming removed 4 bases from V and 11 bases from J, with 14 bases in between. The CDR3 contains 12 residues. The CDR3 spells CASSRGLERAFF. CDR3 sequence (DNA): TGCGCCAGCAGCCGGGGTCTGGAGAGGGCTTTCTTT.

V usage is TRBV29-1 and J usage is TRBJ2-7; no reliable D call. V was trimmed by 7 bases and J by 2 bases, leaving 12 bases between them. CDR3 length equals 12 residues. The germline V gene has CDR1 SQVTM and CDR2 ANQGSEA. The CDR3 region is CSAGLGTYEQYF. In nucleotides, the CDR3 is TGCAGCGCAGGCCTGGGGACCTACGAGCAGTACTTC.

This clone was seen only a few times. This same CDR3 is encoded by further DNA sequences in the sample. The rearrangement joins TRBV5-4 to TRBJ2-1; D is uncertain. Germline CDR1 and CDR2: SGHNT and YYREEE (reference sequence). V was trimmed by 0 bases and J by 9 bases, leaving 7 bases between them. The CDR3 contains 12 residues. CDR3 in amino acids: CASSLDAGEQFF. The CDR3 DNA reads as TGTGCCAGCAGCTTGGACGCAGGTGAGCAGTTCTTC.

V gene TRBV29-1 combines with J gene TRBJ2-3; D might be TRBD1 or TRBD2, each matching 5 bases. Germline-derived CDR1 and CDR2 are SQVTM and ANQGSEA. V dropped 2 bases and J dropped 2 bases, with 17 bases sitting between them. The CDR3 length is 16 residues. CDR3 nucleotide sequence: TGCAGCGTTGAATGGGGACGGCGCTCCTCCACAGATACGCAGTATTTT. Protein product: CSVEWGRRSSTDTQYF.

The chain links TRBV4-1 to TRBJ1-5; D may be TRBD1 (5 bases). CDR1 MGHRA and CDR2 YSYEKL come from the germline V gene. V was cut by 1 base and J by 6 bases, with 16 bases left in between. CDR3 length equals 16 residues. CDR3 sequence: CASSQVGPGTGQPQHF. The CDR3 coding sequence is TGCGCCAGCAGCCAAGTTGGGCCAGGGACCGGTCAGCCCCAGCATTTT.

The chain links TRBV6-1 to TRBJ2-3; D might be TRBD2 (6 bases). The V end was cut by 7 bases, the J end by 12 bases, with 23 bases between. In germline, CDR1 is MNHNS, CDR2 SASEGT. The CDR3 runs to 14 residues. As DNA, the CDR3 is TGTGCCAGCAACGAAGGCAAGGGTGGACTAAGACAGTATTTT. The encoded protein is CASNEGKGGLRQYF.

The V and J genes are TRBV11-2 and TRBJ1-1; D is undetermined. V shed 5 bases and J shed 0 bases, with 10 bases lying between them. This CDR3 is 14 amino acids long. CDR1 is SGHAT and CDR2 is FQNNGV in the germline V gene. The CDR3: CASSTRVMNTEAFF. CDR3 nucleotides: TGTGCCAGCAGCACCAGAGTAATGAACACTGAAGCTTTCTTT.

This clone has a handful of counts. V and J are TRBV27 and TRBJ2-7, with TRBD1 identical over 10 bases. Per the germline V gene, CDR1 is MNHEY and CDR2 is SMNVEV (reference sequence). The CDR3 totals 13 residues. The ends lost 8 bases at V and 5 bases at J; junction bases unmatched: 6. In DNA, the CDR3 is TGTGCCAGCCGGGACAGGGGTCGCCACGAGCAGTACTTC. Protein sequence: CASRDRGRHEQYF.

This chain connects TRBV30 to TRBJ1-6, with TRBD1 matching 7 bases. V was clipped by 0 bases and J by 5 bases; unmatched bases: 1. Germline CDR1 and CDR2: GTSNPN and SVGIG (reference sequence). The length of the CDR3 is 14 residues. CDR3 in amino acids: CAWSVGTDNSPLHF. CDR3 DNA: TGTGCCTGGAGTGTAGGGACAGATAATTCACCCCTCCACTTT.

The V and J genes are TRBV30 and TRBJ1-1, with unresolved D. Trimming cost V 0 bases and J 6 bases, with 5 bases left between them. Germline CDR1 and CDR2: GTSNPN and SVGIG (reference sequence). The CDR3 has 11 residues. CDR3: CAWSVLAEAFF. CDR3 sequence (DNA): TGTGCCTGGAGTGTTTTAGCTGAAGCTTTCTTT. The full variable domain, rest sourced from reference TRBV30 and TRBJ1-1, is SQTIHQWPATLVQPVGSPLSLECTVEGTSNPNLYWYRQAAGRGLQLLFYSVGIGQISSEVPQNLSASRPQDRQFILSSKKLLLSDSGFYLCAWSVLAEAFFGQGTRLTVV.

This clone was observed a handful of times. In DNA form, the CDR3 reads TGCAGCGTTAGATACCCAGGAGGGAACACTGAAGCTTTCTTT. Its protein is CSVRYPGGNTEAFF. The rearrangement uses TRBV29-1 and TRBJ1-1; D ambiguous. V was pared by 5 bases and J by 1 base, with 14 bases between. The CDR3 covers 14 residues. Looked up from germline, CDR1 is SQVTM and CDR2 is ANQGSEA.

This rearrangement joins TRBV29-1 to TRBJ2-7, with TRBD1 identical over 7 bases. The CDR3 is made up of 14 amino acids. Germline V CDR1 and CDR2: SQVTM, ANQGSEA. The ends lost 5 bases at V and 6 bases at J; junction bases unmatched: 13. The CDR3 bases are TGCAGCGTTACCCGACAGGCCAGGGGGATCGAGCAGTACTTC. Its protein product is CSVTRQARGIEQYF.

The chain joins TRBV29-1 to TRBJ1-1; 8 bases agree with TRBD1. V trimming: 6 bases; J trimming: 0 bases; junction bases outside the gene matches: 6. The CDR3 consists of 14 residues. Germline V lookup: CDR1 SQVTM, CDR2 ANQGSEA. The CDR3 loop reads CSVDDRGMNTEAFF. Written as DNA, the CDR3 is TGCAGCGTAGATGACAGGGGTATGAACACTGAAGCTTTCTTT.

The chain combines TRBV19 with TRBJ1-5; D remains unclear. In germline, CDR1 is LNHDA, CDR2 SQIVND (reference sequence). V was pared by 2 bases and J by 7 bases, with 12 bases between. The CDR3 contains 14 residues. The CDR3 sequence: CASSITSQEQPQHF. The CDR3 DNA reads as TGTGCCAGTAGTATAACCTCCCAGGAGCAGCCCCAGCATTTT.

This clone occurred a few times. In nucleotides, the CDR3 is TGTGCCAGCAGTGCCGGACAGAGATTAAACATTCAGTACTTC. It yields the protein CASSAGQRLNIQYF. The chain has TRBV2 and TRBJ2-4; a possible D gene is TRBD1 (6 bases). V shed 4 bases and J shed 6 bases, with 13 bases lying between them. CDR1 and CDR2 from the germline V gene are SNHLY and FYNNEI. CDR3 length: 14 residues.

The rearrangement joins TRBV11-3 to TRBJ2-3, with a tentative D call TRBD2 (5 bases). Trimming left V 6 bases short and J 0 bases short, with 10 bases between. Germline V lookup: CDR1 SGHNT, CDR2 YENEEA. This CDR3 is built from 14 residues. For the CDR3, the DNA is TGTGCCAGCAGTCCTCTAGCAAGCACAGATACGCAGTATTTT. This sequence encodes CASSPLASTDTQYF.

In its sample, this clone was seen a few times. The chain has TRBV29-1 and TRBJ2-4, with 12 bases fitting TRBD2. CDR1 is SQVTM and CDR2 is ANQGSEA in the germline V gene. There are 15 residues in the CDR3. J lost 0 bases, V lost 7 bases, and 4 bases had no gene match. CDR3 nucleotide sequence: TGCAGCGCCTTGACTAGCGGGAGAGCCAAAAACATTCAGTACTTC. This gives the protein CSALTSGRAKNIQYF.